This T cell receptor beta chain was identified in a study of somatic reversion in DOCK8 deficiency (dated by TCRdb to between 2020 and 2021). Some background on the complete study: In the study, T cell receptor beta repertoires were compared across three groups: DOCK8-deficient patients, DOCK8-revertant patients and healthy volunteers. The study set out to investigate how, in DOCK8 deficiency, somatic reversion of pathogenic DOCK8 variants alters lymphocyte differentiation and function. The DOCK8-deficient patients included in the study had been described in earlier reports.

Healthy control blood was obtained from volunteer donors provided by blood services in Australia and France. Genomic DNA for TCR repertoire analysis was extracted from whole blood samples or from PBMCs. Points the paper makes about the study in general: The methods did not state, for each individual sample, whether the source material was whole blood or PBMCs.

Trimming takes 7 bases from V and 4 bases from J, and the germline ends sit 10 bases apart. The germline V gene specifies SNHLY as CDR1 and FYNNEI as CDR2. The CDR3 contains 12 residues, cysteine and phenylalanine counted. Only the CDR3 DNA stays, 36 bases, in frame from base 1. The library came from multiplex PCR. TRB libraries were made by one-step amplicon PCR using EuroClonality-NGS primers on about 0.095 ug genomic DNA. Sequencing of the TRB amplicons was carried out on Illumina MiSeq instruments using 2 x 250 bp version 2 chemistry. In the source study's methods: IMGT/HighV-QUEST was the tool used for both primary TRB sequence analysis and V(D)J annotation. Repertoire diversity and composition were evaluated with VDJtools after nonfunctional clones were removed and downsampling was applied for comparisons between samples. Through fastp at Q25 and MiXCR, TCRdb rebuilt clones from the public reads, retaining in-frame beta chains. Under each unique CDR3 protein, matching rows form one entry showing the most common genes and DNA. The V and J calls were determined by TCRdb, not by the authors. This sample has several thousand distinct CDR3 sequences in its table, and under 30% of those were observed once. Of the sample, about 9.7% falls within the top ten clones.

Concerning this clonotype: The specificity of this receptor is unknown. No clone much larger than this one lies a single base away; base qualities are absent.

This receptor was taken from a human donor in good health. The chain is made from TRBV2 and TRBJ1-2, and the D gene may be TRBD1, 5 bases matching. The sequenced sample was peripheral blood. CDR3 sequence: CASKPRGYGYTF. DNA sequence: TGTGCCAGCAAACCAAGGGGCTATGGCTACACCTTC. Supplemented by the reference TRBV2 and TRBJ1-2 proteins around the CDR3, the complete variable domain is EPEVTQTPSHQVTQMGQEVILRCVPISNHLYFYWYRQILGQKVEFLVSFYNNEISEKSEIFDDQFSVERPDGSNFTLKIRSTKLEDSAMYFCASKPRGYGYTFGSGTRLTVV.